This entry features one TCR beta chain sequence. Its antigen is not known. This sample was included in a study of sequential checkpoint blockade in melanoma. Study at large: First-line arms were nivolumab then ipilimumab, or the reverse, randomized 1:1. Study-wide results and limits: Clinical benefit was about 30 times likelier when tumor T-cell fraction and clonality increased. Tumor T-cell fraction and clonality correlated with PD-L1 and CD8+ counts.

Clones were sequenced by immunoSEQ multiplex PCR, and TCRdb holds only the in-frame ones, with some missing. The sample gives over 1,500 clones, over 15% of which show up once; 8.5% to 10% is in the top ten. Germline CDR1 is SQVTM and CDR2 is ANQGSEA. The germline V and J ends were trimmed by 7 bases and 3 bases, with 18 bases remaining between them. The CDR3 extends over 14 amino acids. Treatment: randomized to nivolumab then ipilimumab (arm A) or the reverse (arm B). This sample comprised tumor tissue (inferred from file names), obtained from a patient given nivolumab and ipilimumab in sequence. The clonotype originates from a human donor with melanoma. This sequence joins TRBV29-1 and TRBJ2-5; weak D call: TRBD2 (5 bases). The CDR3 loop reads CSAARGIVEETQYF. The CDR3 DNA sequence: TGCAGCGCGGCACGGGGTATTGTGGAAGAGACCCAGTACTTC.